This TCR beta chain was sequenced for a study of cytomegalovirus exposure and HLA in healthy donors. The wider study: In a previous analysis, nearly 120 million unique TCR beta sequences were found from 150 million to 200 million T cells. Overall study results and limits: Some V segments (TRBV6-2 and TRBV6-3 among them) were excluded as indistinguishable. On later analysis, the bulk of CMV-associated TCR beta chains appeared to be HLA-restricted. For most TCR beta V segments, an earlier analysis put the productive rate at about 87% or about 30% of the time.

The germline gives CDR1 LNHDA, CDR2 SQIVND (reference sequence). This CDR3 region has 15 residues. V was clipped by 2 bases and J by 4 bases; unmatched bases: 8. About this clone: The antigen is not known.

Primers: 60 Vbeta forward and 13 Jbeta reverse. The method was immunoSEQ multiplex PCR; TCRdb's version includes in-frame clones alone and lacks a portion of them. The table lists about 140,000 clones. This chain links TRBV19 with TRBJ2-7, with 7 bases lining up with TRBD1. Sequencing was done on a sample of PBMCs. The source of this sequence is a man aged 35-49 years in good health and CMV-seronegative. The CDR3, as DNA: TGTGCCAGTAGTATAACCGGGACAGTGGCATACGAGCAGTACTTC. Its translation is CASSITGTVAYEQYF.